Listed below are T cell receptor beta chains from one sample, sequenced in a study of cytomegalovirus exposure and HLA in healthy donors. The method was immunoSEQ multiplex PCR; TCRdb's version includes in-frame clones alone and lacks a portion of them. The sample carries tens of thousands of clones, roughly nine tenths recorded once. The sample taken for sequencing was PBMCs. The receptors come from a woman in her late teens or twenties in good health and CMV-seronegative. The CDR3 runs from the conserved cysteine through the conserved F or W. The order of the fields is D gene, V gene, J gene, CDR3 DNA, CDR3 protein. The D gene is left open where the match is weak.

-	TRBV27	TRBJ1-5	TGTGCCAGCAGACCGTCCAGGATCAATCAGCCCCAGCATTTT	CASRPSRINQPQHF
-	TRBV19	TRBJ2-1	TGTGCCAGTAGTATAGACCCCGCCTCGGGCGGGACGGTCTCCTACAATGAGCAGTTCTTC	CASSIDPASGGTVSYNEQFF
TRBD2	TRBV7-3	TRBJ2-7	TGTGCCAGCAGCTCAGCGGGGGGTGAAGGCGAGCAGTACTTC	CASSSAGGEGEQYF
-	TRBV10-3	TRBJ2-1	TGTGCCATCAGTGTAGAAGGAGGTGAGCAGTTCTTC	CAISVEGGEQFF
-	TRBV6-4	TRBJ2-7	TGTGCCAGCCCCGAGGAGGGAGGTCCCTACGAGCAGTACTTC	CASPEEGGPYEQYF
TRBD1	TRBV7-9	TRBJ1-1	TGTGCCAGCAGCTCCAGAGGGGGCGGGTTCACTGAAGCTTTCTTT	CASSSRGGGFTEAFF
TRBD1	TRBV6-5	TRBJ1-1	TGTGCCAGCAGTTACTCATCTGGTCAGGGGGCCACTGAAGCTTTCTTT	CASSYSSGQGATEAFF
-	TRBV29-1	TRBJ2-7	TGCAGCGTCGGGGGACCCAGCTACGAGCAGTACTTC	CSVGGPSYEQYF
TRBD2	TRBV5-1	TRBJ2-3	TGCGCCAGTCGCCCTAGCGGGGGTAGCACAGATACGCAGTATTTT	CASRPSGGSTDTQYF
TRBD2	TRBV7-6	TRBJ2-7	TGTGCCAGCAGCTCTAGCGGGAGCTACGAGCAGTACTTC	CASSSSGSYEQYF